The next 26 T cell receptor beta chains were all read from a single sample in a study of spatial heterogeneity in lung cancer (dated by TCRdb to the late 2010s). The intended sense of this specimen's time point label: blood at routine non-recurrence follow-up after resection. To prepare the library, 5' RACE was applied. Data came from a NextSeq 500. In TCRdb, the public reads were trimmed at Q25 with fastp and aligned with MiXCR, with productive beta chains retained. Each record represents a unique CDR3 protein, reported with the most common genes and DNA among its rows. For this sample there are approximately 1,200 distinct CDR3 sequences; 25% to 30% appear just once. 30% of the sample goes to the ten largest clones. The sample was PBMCs, taken at follow-up. Receptors were obtained from a male donor with early-stage non-small cell lung cancer.

This clonotype ranks as medium-sized. The chain links TRBV12-3 or TRBV12-4 to TRBJ2-1; D may be TRBD2 (6 bases). The CDR3 consists of 15 residues. The V end lost 7 bases, the J end lost 9 bases, and 22 bases lay between the germline ends. The CDR3 is CASIGSDYQRGEQFF. In DNA form, the CDR3 reads TGTGCCAGCATAGGCTCGGACTATCAAAGGGGTGAGCAGTTCTTC.

This clonotype ranks as large (0.1 to 1%). The chain is built from TRBV29-1 and TRBJ2-2; 14 bases are shared with TRBD2. Germline trimming cut 4 bases from V and 8 bases from J; bases unmatched to any gene: 9. This CDR3 spans 16 amino acids. Per the germline V gene, CDR1 is SQVTM and CDR2 is ANQGSEA. The DNA of the CDR3 is TGCAGCGTTGCCGGGACTAGCGGGGGCGAATGGGGGGAGCTGTTTTTT. Its protein product is CSVAGTSGGEWGELFF.

By share, this clonotype counts as medium-sized. J is TRBJ2-2 and V is TRBV20-1, with a weak D call TRBD2 (7 bases). Germline CDR1 DFQATT, CDR2 SNEGSKA (reference sequence). Trimming shortened V by 3 bases and J by 6 bases, and 23 bases separated the two germline ends. This CDR3 has 17 residues. CDR3 nucleotide sequence: TGCAGTGCTAGGTCCCCGGGGGGAGAGGGGGGGCCCGGGGAGCTGTTTTTT. It translates to CSARSPGGEGGPGELFF.

By share, this clonotype counts as medium-sized (0.01 to 0.1%). This sequence joins TRBV27 and TRBJ2-7; 9 bases fit TRBD1. The V gene's germline CDR1 is MNHEY and CDR2 SMNVEV (reference sequence). V lost 4 bases and J lost 4; bases outside the gene matches: 5. The CDR3 contains 14 residues. The CDR3 sequence is CASSSGQGNYEQYF. The DNA for the CDR3 is TGTGCCAGCAGTTCAGGACAGGGGAATTACGAGCAGTACTTC.

This clonotype has only a few counts. The V call is TRBV29-1, the J call TRBJ1-2; 8 positions agree with TRBD1. After removal of 1 base from V and 8 bases from J, the junction contained 9 bases not matched to a gene. This CDR3 contains 14 residues. The germline gives CDR1 SQVTM, CDR2 ANQGSEA. For the CDR3, the DNA is TGCAGCGTTGAAGTATGGGGCCAGGGGGCAGGCTACACCTTC. This gives the protein CSVEVWGQGAGYTF.

This clonotype has more than one count but fewer than ten. The chain has TRBV28 and TRBJ2-5; D perhaps matches TRBD2 (7 bases). The CDR3 spans 15 residues. The V gene's germline CDR1 is MDHEN and CDR2 SYDVKM. Trimming removed 2 bases at V and 5 bases at J, with 15 bases between. CDR3: CASSLVGGTWETQYF. CDR3 nucleotide sequence: TGTGCCAGCAGTTTAGTGGGAGGGACATGGGAGACCCAGTACTTC.

The chain has TRBV12-3 or TRBV12-4 and TRBJ1-1, with D hard to call. Trimming stripped 1 base from V and 11 bases from J, with 8 bases between. This CDR3 has 11 amino acids. The chain's CDR3 is CASSLGVIAFF. CDR3 DNA: TGTGCCAGCAGTTTAGGAGTGATCGCTTTCTTT.

This rearrangement joins TRBV5-1 to TRBJ1-2, with a tentative D call TRBD1 (6 bases). V was clipped by 5 bases and J by 5 bases, with 13 bases between them. Germline CDR1 SGHRS, CDR2 YFSETQ. The CDR3 consists of 13 residues. CDR3 residues: CASSPEGGYGYTF. In nucleotides, the CDR3 is TGCGCCAGCAGTCCGGAGGGGGGATATGGCTACACCTTC.

This clonotype has more than one count but fewer than ten. CDR3 DNA: TGCAGCGTTGGGAGGCAGAGGACTGAAGCTTTCTTT. Translated, it gives CSVGRQRTEAFF. The rearrangement joins TRBV29-1 to TRBJ1-1; D not resolved. Germline CDR1 and CDR2: SQVTM and ANQGSEA. The CDR3 has 12 residues. The germline V and J ends were trimmed by 4 bases and 5 bases, with 11 bases remaining between them.

This clonotype was seen a handful of times. The V call is TRBV4-1, the J call TRBJ1-6, with D possibly TRBD1 on 5 matching bases. The CDR3 loop spans 18 amino acids. Trimming removed 3 bases at V and 2 bases at J, with 17 bases between. The germline V gene has CDR1 MGHRA and CDR2 YSYEKL. CDR3 protein: CASSQHPDIPTYNSPLHF. The CDR3 region has the DNA TGCGCCAGCAGCCAGCATCCGGACATCCCCACCTATAATTCACCCCTCCACTTT.

This rearrangement joins TRBV7-8 to TRBJ1-2; 12 bases line up with TRBD1. CDR3 length: 15 amino acids. After removal of 5 bases from V and 3 bases from J, the junction contained 4 bases not matched to a gene. Per germline, CDR1 SGHVS and CDR2 FQNEAQ. CDR3 sequence reads: CASSTGTGGDYGYTF. DNA for the CDR3: TGTGCCAGCAGCACTGGGACAGGGGGCGACTATGGCTACACCTTC.

This clonotype was seen just once. V is TRBV6-4 and J is TRBJ1-1, with D possibly TRBD1 on 5 matching bases. The V gene's germline CDR1 is MRHNA and CDR2 SNTAGT. The CDR3 runs 13 residues. Trimming shortened V by 5 bases and J by 7 bases, and 14 bases separated the two germline ends. The CDR3 here is CASSSRGSYEAFF. The CDR3, as DNA: TGTGCCAGCAGTTCACGGGGCAGCTATGAAGCTTTCTTT.

This clonotype was detected many times. The J gene is TRBJ2-1, the V gene TRBV11-3; unclear D gene. V was clipped by 3 bases and J by 8 bases, with 8 bases between them. The CDR3 contains 12 residues. In germline, CDR1 is SGHNT, CDR2 YENEEA. CDR3 residues: CASSFEEHEQFF. CDR3 coding DNA: TGTGCCAGCAGCTTTGAGGAGCATGAGCAGTTCTTC.

This clonotype has a handful of counts. The CDR3 reads CASSLTPAKNIQYF. CDR3 bases: TGTGCCAGCAGCTTGACACCAGCCAAAAACATTCAGTACTTC. The V gene is TRBV7-3, the J gene TRBJ2-4; D gene uncertain. With 3 bases removed from V and 0 bases from J, the gap between germline ends came to 6 bases. Germline values: CDR1 SGHTA, CDR2 FQGTGA. The CDR3 has 14 amino acids.

By share of the sample, this clonotype is medium-sized. The rearrangement uses TRBV10-3 and TRBJ2-3; 13 bases are a match to TRBD2. CDR3 size: 15 residues. V shed 8 bases, J shed 2 bases, and the junction held 4 bases outside the gene matches. Germline loops: CDR1 ENHRY, CDR2 SYGVKD. The CDR3 region has the DNA TGTGCCATCCAGACTAGCGGGGGGACCACAGATACGCAGTATTTT. Translated, it gives CAIQTSGGTTDTQYF.

Within the sample, this clonotype is large. The V and J genes are TRBV7-9 and TRBJ2-3, with D uncertain. The CDR3 spans 13 residues. Trimming removed 5 bases from V and 2 bases from J, with 8 bases in between. Germline values: CDR1 SEHNR, CDR2 FQNEAQ (reference sequence). CDR3 amino acids: CASSPANTDTQYF. The CDR3 DNA sequence: TGTGCCAGCAGCCCCGCCAACACAGATACGCAGTATTTT.

V usage is TRBV7-3 and J usage is TRBJ2-1, with 8 bases lining up with TRBD2. Germline trimming cut 2 bases from V and 6 bases from J; bases unmatched to any gene: 6. The CDR3 runs to 15 residues. The germline gives CDR1 SGHTA, CDR2 FQGTGA. The CDR3 loop is CASSLPPGRANEQFF. The CDR3 coding sequence is TGTGCCAGCAGCTTACCGCCCGGGAGGGCCAATGAGCAGTTCTTC. Combining the CDR3 with reference TRBV7-3 and TRBJ2-1 gives the whole variable domain GAGVSQTPSNKVTEKGKYVELRCDPISGHTALYWYRQSLGQGPEFLIYFQGTGAADDSGLPNDRFFAVRPEGSVSTLKIQRTERGDSAVYLCASSLPPGRANEQFFGPGTRLTVL.

V is TRBV10-3 and J is TRBJ2-3; D is undetermined. Germline CDR1 is ENHRY and CDR2 is SYGVKD. This CDR3 is built from 17 residues. V lost 5 bases to trimming and J lost 3 bases, with 21 bases between them. In DNA, the CDR3 is TGTGCCATCAGTCGTACCCTTCCGGGTCTTGAGACAGATACGCAGTATTTT. Residues: CAISRTLPGLETDTQYF.

This clonotype is judged large. The V and J genes are TRBV28 and TRBJ2-2, with no clear D. The CDR3 length is 13 residues. CDR1 and CDR2 from the germline V gene are MDHEN and SYDVKM. V was clipped by 5 bases and J by 2 bases, with 6 bases between them. In DNA, the CDR3 is TGTGCCAGCAGTATACAAAACACCGGGGAGCTGTTTTTT. Translated, it gives CASSIQNTGELFF.

The chain links TRBV7-2 to TRBJ2-2; possibly TRBD2 for D (5 bases). V gave up 4 bases and J gave up 1 base, with 13 bases separating them. Germline values: CDR1 SGHTA, CDR2 FQGNSA. This CDR3 spans 16 amino acids. The CDR3 reads CASSSRGTLNTGELFF. The CDR3, as DNA: TGTGCCAGCAGCTCCCGGGGTACTTTGAACACCGGGGAGCTGTTTTTT.

This clonotype was detected many times. The rearrangement uses TRBV28 and TRBJ2-1, with 9 bases that match TRBD2. V gave up 7 bases and J gave up 8 bases; unmatched junction bases: 12. The germline CDR1 and CDR2 sequences are MDHEN and SYDVKM. The CDR3 covers 15 residues. CDR3 nucleotides: TGTGCCAGCACCCGAGCTAGCGGGGACTGGGATGAGCAGTTCTTC. Translated, it gives CASTRASGDWDEQFF.

By frequency in the sample, this clonotype is large. The rearrangement links TRBV28 to TRBJ1-6, with D possibly matching TRBD1 (5 bases). Trimming pared 3 bases from V and 4 bases from J, leaving 7 bases between. CDR3 length: 14 residues. From germline, CDR1 is MDHEN and CDR2 SYDVKM. The chain's CDR3 is CASSFAGYNSPLHF. Here the CDR3 DNA reads TGTGCCAGCAGTTTCGCAGGGTATAATTCACCCCTCCACTTT.

The V call is TRBV7-6, the J call TRBJ1-1; a weak D match, TRBD1 (5 bases). The V and J ends lost 5 bases and 5 bases respectively, with 15 bases between them. Germline CDR1 is SGHVS and CDR2 is FNYEAQ. The CDR3 is 14 residues long. CDR3 amino acids: CASSHGGGVTEAFF. The CDR3 bases are TGTGCCAGCAGCCATGGGGGAGGGGTTACTGAAGCTTTCTTT. Supplemented by reference TRBV7-6 and TRBJ1-1, the full variable domain reads GAGVSQSPRYKVTKRGQDVALRCDPISGHVSLYWYRQALGQGPEFLTYFNYEAQQDKSGLPNDRFSAERPEGSISTLTIQRTEQRDSAMYRCASSHGGGVTEAFFGQGTRLTVV.

The V gene is TRBV27, the J gene TRBJ2-7; TRBD1 might be the D (6 bases). V was cut by 5 bases and J by 13 bases, with 21 bases left in between. Looked up from germline, CDR1 is MNHEY and CDR2 is SMNVEV (reference sequence). The CDR3 is made up of 13 amino acids. CDR3: CASSPGTHSTPYF. Written as DNA, the CDR3 is TGTGCCAGCAGTCCCGGGACACACTCTACGCCATACTTC.

This clonotype occurred a few times. The V gene is TRBV28, the J gene TRBJ1-3; D gene uncertain. The CDR3 loop spans 14 amino acids. CDR1 MDHEN and CDR2 SYDVKM come from the germline V gene. V lost 8 bases and J lost 0, with 11 bases in between. The CDR3 nucleotides are TGTGCCAGCGAGCTCGGAAGCTCTGGAAACACCATATATTTT. Its protein product is CASELGSSGNTIYF.

By frequency in the sample, this clonotype is medium-sized (0.01 to 0.1%). V gene TRBV28 combines with J gene TRBJ1-1, with D possibly matching TRBD1 (5 bases). Trimming removed 8 bases from V and 8 bases from J, with 15 bases in between. Germline V gene lookup returns CDR1 MDHEN and CDR2 SYDVKM. The CDR3 covers 12 residues. The CDR3 DNA reads TGTGCCAGCGACAGCTACACTAGGGAAGCTTTCTTT. Translating gives CASDSYTREAFF.